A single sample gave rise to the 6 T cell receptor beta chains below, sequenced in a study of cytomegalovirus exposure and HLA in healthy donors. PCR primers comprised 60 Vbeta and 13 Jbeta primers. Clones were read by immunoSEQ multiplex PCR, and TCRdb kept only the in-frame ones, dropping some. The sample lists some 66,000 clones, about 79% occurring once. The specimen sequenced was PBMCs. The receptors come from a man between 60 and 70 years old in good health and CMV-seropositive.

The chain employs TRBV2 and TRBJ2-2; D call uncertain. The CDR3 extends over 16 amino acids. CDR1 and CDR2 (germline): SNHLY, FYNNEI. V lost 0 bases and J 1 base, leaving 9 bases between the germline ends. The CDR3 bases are TGTGCCAGCAGTGAAGCGCGTGGCGGGAACACCGGGGAGCTGTTTTTT. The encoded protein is CASSEARGGNTGELFF.

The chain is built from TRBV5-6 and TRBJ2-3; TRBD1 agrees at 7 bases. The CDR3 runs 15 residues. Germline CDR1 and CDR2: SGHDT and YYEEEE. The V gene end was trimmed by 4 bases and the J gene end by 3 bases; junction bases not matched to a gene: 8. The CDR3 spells CASSRRGGSTDTQYF. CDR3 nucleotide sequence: TGTGCCAGCAGCAGGAGAGGGGGCTCAACAGATACGCAGTATTTT.

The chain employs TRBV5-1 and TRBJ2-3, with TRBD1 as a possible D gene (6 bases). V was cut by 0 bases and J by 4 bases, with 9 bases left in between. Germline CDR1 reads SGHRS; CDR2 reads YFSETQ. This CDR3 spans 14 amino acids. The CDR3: CASSLEAGADTQYF. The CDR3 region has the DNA TGCGCCAGCAGCTTGGAGGCAGGGGCAGATACGCAGTATTTT.

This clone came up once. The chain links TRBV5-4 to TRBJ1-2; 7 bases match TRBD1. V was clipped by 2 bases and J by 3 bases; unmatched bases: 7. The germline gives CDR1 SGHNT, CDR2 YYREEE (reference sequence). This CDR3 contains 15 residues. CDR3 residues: CASSLYVGQDYGYTF. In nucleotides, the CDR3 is TGTGCCAGCAGCTTATACGTAGGACAGGACTATGGCTACACCTTC.

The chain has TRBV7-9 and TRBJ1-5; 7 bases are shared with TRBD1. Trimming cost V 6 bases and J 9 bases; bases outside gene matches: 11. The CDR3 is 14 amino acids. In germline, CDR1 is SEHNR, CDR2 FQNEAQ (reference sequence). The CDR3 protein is CASSSSGGSSPQHF. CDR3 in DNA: TGTGCCAGCAGTTCCTCAGGGGGGAGCTCGCCCCAGCATTTT.

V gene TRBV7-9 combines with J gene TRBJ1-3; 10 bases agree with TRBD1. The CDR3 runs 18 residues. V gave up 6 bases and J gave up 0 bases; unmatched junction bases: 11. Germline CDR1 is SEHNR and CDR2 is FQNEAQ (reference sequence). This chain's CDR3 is CASSNTGQGSISGNTIYF. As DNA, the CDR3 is TGTGCCAGCAGTAATACGGGACAGGGGTCCATCTCTGGAAACACCATATATTTT.